This is a list of T cell receptor beta chains from one sample in a study of identical twins. In TCRdb, the 5' RACE reads were re-called with MiXCR into one record per CDR3 protein. The data show about 200,000 distinct CDR3 sequences, approximately 7.1% seen once. The same sample was also studied in work on T cells expressing NK-cell markers.

Sequences were obtained from CD8+ T cells sorted from blood. These receptors were obtained from a woman aged 18-30 years in good health. Each CDR3 is given with its conserved first and last residue. A D gene is named only where the DNA matches it firmly. Only part of the rows carry a size: once, few, many, or a class if the clone is expanded.

CASSSQGLDLWDIQYF TGTGCCAGCAGTTCGCAGGGGTTAGACCTTTGGGACATTCAGTACTTC . TRBJ2-4 TRBV5-5 .
CSGVGLAGVNTGELFF TGCAGCGGAGTGGGGCTAGCGGGGGTCAACACCGGGGAGCTGTTTTTT TRBD2 TRBJ2-2 TRBV29-1 many
CASSLSRTGQLAGELFF TGTGCCAGCAGTTTATCGAGAACAGGGCAACTTGCCGGGGAGCTGTTTTTT . TRBJ2-2 TRBV27 many
CASSPPLVSVQMDNEQFF TGTGCCAGCAGCCCTCCACTAGTTTCAGTGCAAATGGACAATGAGCAGTTCTTC . TRBJ2-1 TRBV11-2 .
CASSLGQGVDGYTF TGTGCCAGCAGCCTCGGACAGGGAGTGGATGGCTACACCTTC TRBD1 TRBJ1-2 TRBV3-1 many
CASSVGGHTEAFF TGTGCCAGCAGTGTTGGGGGACACACTGAAGCTTTCTTT . TRBJ1-1 TRBV2 .
CASSFNSGYNEQFF TGTGCCAGCAGTTTTAATAGCGGCTACAATGAGCAGTTCTTC . TRBJ2-1 TRBV27 few
CASSVEPPGEQFF TGTGCCAGCAGCGTTGAACCCCCTGGTGAGCAGTTCTTC . TRBJ2-1 TRBV7-3 few
CASSRSGTVHQETQYF TGTGCCAGTAGTAGAAGCGGGACAGTACACCAAGAGACCCAGTACTTC . TRBJ2-5 TRBV19 .
CASSARQGSNQPQHF TGTGCCAGCAGTGCGAGACAGGGAAGCAATCAGCCCCAGCATTTT TRBD1 TRBJ1-5 TRBV6-1 .
CASSRLGVPSGANVLTF TGTGCCAGCTCACGTCTAGGTGTTCCCTCTGGGGCCAACGTCCTGACTTTC . TRBJ2-6 TRBV18 .
CASRRGGFSGANVLTF TGTGCCAGCAGGAGGGGGGGCTTCTCTGGGGCCAACGTCCTGACTTTC . TRBJ2-6 TRBV6-1 .
CASSHTGGSKNEQFF TGTGCCAGCAGCCATACGGGGGGGTCTAAGAATGAGCAGTTCTTC TRBD2 TRBJ2-1 TRBV12-3/TRBV12-4 .
CASSLANVRNTGELFF TGCGCCAGCAGCTTGGCCAACGTGAGGAACACCGGGGAGCTGTTTTTT . TRBJ2-2 TRBV5-1 few
CASSTMAGGVAGANVLTF TGTGCCAGCAGTACTATGGCAGGGGGCGTAGCTGGGGCCAACGTCCTGACTTTC TRBD1 TRBJ2-6 TRBV7-6 few
CASSLEGVYNEKLFF TGTGCCAGCAGCTTAGAGGGAGTCTATAATGAAAAACTGTTTTTT . TRBJ1-4 TRBV7-2 many
CASSLITGAYSGANVLTF TGTGCCAGCAGCTTAATTACAGGCGCATACTCTGGGGCCAACGTCCTGACTTTC . TRBJ2-6 TRBV11-1 .
CSVPTERDPAYEQYF TGCAGTGTTCCCACGGAGCGGGACCCAGCCTACGAGCAGTACTTC TRBD2 TRBJ2-7 TRBV20-1 many
CASSPGLAGDSETQYF TGTGCCAGCAGCCCGGGACTAGCGGGAGATTCAGAGACCCAGTACTTC TRBD2 TRBJ2-5 TRBV7-6 few
CASSLGLNRPYEQYF TGTGCCAGCAGTTTAGGGTTGAACAGACCCTACGAGCAGTACTTC . TRBJ2-7 TRBV12-3/TRBV12-4 many
CASSSLGDYGYEQYF TGTGCCAGTAGTTCCCTAGGGGATTACGGCTACGAGCAGTACTTC . TRBJ2-7 TRBV19 few
CASSLAGTTNEQFF TGTGCCAGCAGTTTAGCGGGGACAACCAATGAGCAGTTCTTC . TRBJ2-1 TRBV12-3/TRBV12-4 .
CASRNIYRGFNTEAFF TGTGCCAGCAGAAATATATACAGGGGCTTCAACACTGAAGCTTTCTTT TRBD1 TRBJ1-1 TRBV3-1 few
CASSRTELGNEQFF TGTGCCAGCAGTAGGACAGAATTGGGCAATGAGCAGTTCTTC . TRBJ2-1 TRBV7-9 few
CASSQPSRGSDTQYF TGTGCCAGCAGCCAACCCAGCAGGGGGTCAGATACGCAGTATTTT TRBD1 TRBJ2-3 TRBV7-9 .
CASSRWANTDTQYF TGTGCCAGCAGCCGGTGGGCTAACACAGATACGCAGTATTTT . TRBJ2-3 TRBV12-3/TRBV12-4 many
CASSYPLTEAFF TGTGCCAGCAGTTACCCCTTGACTGAAGCTTTCTTT . TRBJ1-1 TRBV6-2/TRBV6-3 few
CASSSGTSGFPGEQFF TGTGCCAGCAGCTCCGGGACTAGCGGGTTTCCTGGTGAGCAGTTCTTC TRBD2 TRBJ2-1 TRBV5-6 .
CASSLGASGPNTGELFF TGTGCCAGCAGCTTAGGGGCTAGCGGTCCGAACACCGGGGAGCTGTTTTTT TRBD2 TRBJ2-2 TRBV7-9 few
CASRGRTSIENEQFF TGTGCCAGCAGGGGCCGGACTTCAATCGAGAATGAGCAGTTCTTC . TRBJ2-1 TRBV27 many
CASSPQVAFLYNEQFF TGTGCCAGCAGCCCCCAGGTAGCTTTCCTGTACAATGAGCAGTTCTTC . TRBJ2-1 TRBV7-9 many